Following are 28 T cell receptor beta chains from one sample sequenced in a study of blood T cell repertoires in COVID-19. Measured with immunoSEQ multiplex PCR; TCRdb has only the in-frame clones, and not every one. The repertoire includes around 220,000 clones, about four fifths of them detected once, and 6.8% sits in the top ten. The specimen was PBMCs or T cells enriched from blood (not recorded which). Receptor source: a woman aged 40 to 50 who had recovered from COVID-19.

The genes are TRBV2 and TRBJ2-1; TRBD2 agrees at 11 bases. Germline V lookup: CDR1 SNHLY, CDR2 FYNNEI. J gave up 6 bases and V 4 bases, and 5 bases lay outside the gene matches. The length of the CDR3 is 15 residues. CDR3 loop: CASSAGTSGSNEQFF. The DNA of the CDR3 is TGTGCCAGCAGTGCCGGGACTAGCGGATCCAATGAGCAGTTCTTC.

The rearrangement joins TRBV5-1 to TRBJ1-2, with TRBD1 matching over 8 bases. V lost 1 base, J lost 2 bases, and 4 bases stayed unmatched. CDR1 is SGHRS, CDR2 YFSETQ, per germline. The length of the CDR3 is 15 residues. The CDR3 coding sequence is TGCGCCAGCAGCTTGCGACAGGGGAAAAACTATGGCTACACCTTC. Its protein is CASSLRQGKNYGYTF.

J is TRBJ1-5 and V is TRBV27, with D perhaps matching TRBD1 (6 bases). The CDR3 runs to 14 residues. V was trimmed by 5 bases and J by 0 bases, leaving 8 bases between them. Germline assignment: CDR1 MNHEY and CDR2 SMNVEV (reference sequence). The CDR3 DNA is TGTGCCAGCAGTCACAGGGATAGCAATCAGCCCCAGCATTTT. This gives the protein CASSHRDSNQPQHF.

This chain joins TRBV5-1 and TRBJ2-2; no clear D gene. The V gene's germline CDR1 is SGHRS and CDR2 YFSETQ. The CDR3 is made up of 13 amino acids. The V end was cut by 0 bases, the J end by 8 bases, with 8 bases between. CDR3 region: CASSLGMEGELFF. CDR3 coding DNA: TGCGCCAGCAGCTTGGGGATGGAGGGGGAGCTGTTTTTT.

The chain combines TRBV9 with TRBJ2-5; D might be TRBD2 (6 bases). Germline CDR1 is SGDLS and CDR2 is YYNGEE. Deletions cut 0 bases from V and 1 base from J, with 7 bases between. The CDR3 consists of 14 residues. The CDR3 is CASSVAGVQETQYF. The CDR3 DNA follows: TGTGCCAGCAGCGTAGCGGGGGTCCAAGAGACCCAGTACTTC.

The chain recombines TRBV6-4 with TRBJ1-5; 7 nucleotides match TRBD1. The CDR3 extends over 15 amino acids. Germline V gene data show CDR1 as MRHNA and CDR2 as SNTAGT. The V gene end was trimmed by 11 bases and the J gene end by 6 bases; junction bases not matched to a gene: 16. The CDR3 DNA reads TGTGCCGCCTTAATAGGGGGCGCGAGAATTCAGCCCCAGCATTTT. Its protein is CAALIGGARIQPQHF.

J is TRBJ2-1 and V is TRBV2, with TRBD2 matching over 9 bases. The CDR3 loop spans 14 amino acids. Germline CDR1 and CDR2: SNHLY and FYNNEI. With V trimmed by 7 bases and J by 7 bases, 8 bases remained unmatched. The CDR3 spells CASISSGRGNEQFF. CDR3 sequence (DNA): TGTGCCAGCATCAGTAGCGGGAGAGGGAATGAGCAGTTCTTC.

The V and J genes are TRBV28 and TRBJ1-2, with D tentatively TRBD1 (5 bases). The CDR3 spans 12 residues. V lost 2 bases, J lost 8 bases, and 9 bases lay in between. The germline CDR1 and CDR2 sequences are MDHEN and SYDVKM. This CDR3 reads CASSLQGKGYTF. The CDR3 DNA sequence: TGTGCCAGCAGTTTACAGGGTAAGGGCTACACCTTC.

V and J are TRBV28 and TRBJ1-5; D is perhaps TRBD1 (5 bases). V was pared by 7 bases and J by 5 bases, with 21 bases between. Germline V CDR1 and CDR2: MDHEN, SYDVKM. CDR3 length: 16 residues. In DNA form, the CDR3 reads TGTGCCAGCACCCACGGGGGGGAAAGACGTTATCAGCCCCAGCATTTT. It translates to CASTHGGERRYQPQHF.

A single count supports this clone. The chain carries TRBV10-1 and TRBJ2-2; D is perhaps TRBD2 (6 bases). The CDR3 totals 14 residues. Germline V CDR1 and CDR2: WNHNN, SYGVQD (reference sequence). Trimming removed 3 bases at V and 4 bases at J, with 9 bases between. The CDR3 nucleotides are TGCGCCAGCAGTGATTCGACTAGCACCGGGGAGCTGTTTTTT. It specifies CASSDSTSTGELFF.

The rearrangement uses TRBV5-1 and TRBJ2-7; 7 positions agree with TRBD1. Per the germline V gene, CDR1 is SGHRS and CDR2 is YFSETQ. V lost 1 base to trimming and J lost 4 bases; unmatched junction nucleotides: 2. The CDR3 runs 13 residues. The CDR3 region has the DNA TGCGCCAGCAGCTTGTCGACAGGGTACGAGCAGTACGTC. It is translated as CASSLSTGYEQYV.

This chain links TRBV5-4 with TRBJ2-7, with no clear D. V lost 4 bases to trimming and J lost 1 base, with 12 bases between them. Germline assignment: CDR1 SGHNT and CDR2 YYREEE (reference sequence). This CDR3 is 14 amino acids long. The CDR3 nucleotides are TGTGCCAGCAGCCTTTCCCTCAGTTCCTACGAGCAGTACTTC. This translates into CASSLSLSSYEQYF.

The rearrangement joins TRBV7-9 to TRBJ1-2; the match to TRBD1 covers 9 bases. There are 13 residues in the CDR3. CDR1 and CDR2 (germline): SEHNR, FQNEAQ (reference sequence). Trimming at V came to 4 bases and at J to 8 bases, leaving 5 bases not matched to a gene. The DNA for the CDR3 is TGTGCCAGCAGCTCGGACAGGGGCTTCGGCTACACCTTC. This encodes CASSSDRGFGYTF. The whole variable domain, remainder taken from reference TRBV7-9 and TRBJ1-2, is DTGVSQNPRHKITKRGQNVTFRCDPISEHNRLYWYRQTLGQGPEFLTYFQNEAQLEKSRLLSDRFSAERPKGSFSTLEIQRTEQGDSAMYLCASSSDRGFGYTFGSGTRLTVV.

V gene TRBV19 combines with J gene TRBJ1-2; 9 bases map to TRBD1. Germline CDR1 LNHDA, CDR2 SQIVND (reference sequence). Losses at the gene ends were 3 bases for V and 4 bases for J; bases not matched to a gene: 15. The CDR3 length is 18 residues. CDR3 in amino acids: CASSIGTGKIWGGYGYTF. The CDR3 nucleotides read TGTGCCAGTAGTATCGGGACAGGGAAAATTTGGGGCGGCTATGGCTACACCTTC.

The chain links TRBV19 to TRBJ1-4, with D tentatively TRBD1 (5 bases). The CDR3 contains 16 residues. V dropped 6 bases and J dropped 8 bases, with 22 bases sitting between them. From germline, CDR1 is LNHDA and CDR2 SQIVND (reference sequence). The DNA of the CDR3 is TGTGCCAGTAGCGCCTCCGGTGGCGCGCAGGGAGAAAAACTGTTTTTT. It codes for CASSASGGAQGEKLFF.

The genes are TRBV27 and TRBJ1-1; D is unresolved. V shed 5 bases and J shed 5 bases, with 12 bases lying between them. The CDR3 sequence is 13 residues long. Germline CDR1 and CDR2: MNHEY and SMNVEV (reference sequence). As DNA, the CDR3 is TGTGCCAGCAGTCTAGCACCGGCAACTGAAGCTTTCTTT. Its translation: CASSLAPATEAFF.

This chain connects TRBV11-2 to TRBJ2-7, with D perhaps matching TRBD1 (6 bases). Trimming pared 4 bases from V and 1 base from J, leaving 17 bases between. This CDR3 contains 16 residues. The germline gives CDR1 SGHAT, CDR2 FQNNGV. The CDR3 sequence is CASSYPLQGASYEQYF. CDR3 sequence (DNA): TGTGCCAGCAGCTACCCTTTACAGGGTGCATCCTACGAGCAGTACTTC.

The gene calls are TRBV7-2 and TRBJ2-3, with 8 nucleotides matching TRBD2. This CDR3 has 15 residues. Per germline, CDR1 SGHTA and CDR2 FQGNSA. Germline trimming cut 1 base from V and 2 bases from J; bases unmatched to any gene: 2. CDR3 coding DNA: TGTGCCAGCAGCTTAGGCGGGAGGAACACAGATACGCAGTATTTT. This encodes CASSLGGRNTDTQYF.

The V call is TRBV4-2, the J call TRBJ2-7; 7 positions match TRBD1. CDR3 length: 17 residues. Trimming removed 1 base from V and 2 bases from J; junction bases left unmatched: 11. From germline, CDR1 is LGHNA and CDR2 YNFKEQ. This CDR3 is CASSQVPWGTVAYEQYF. Written as DNA, the CDR3 is TGTGCCAGCAGCCAAGTCCCCTGGGGGACAGTCGCCTACGAGCAGTACTTC.

This clone was counted a single time. J is TRBJ1-2 and V is TRBV25-1; D gene uncertain. Germline V lookup: CDR1 MGHDK, CDR2 SYGVNS. V was shortened by 1 base and J by 3 bases, with 9 bases between the two germline ends. The CDR3 length is 14 residues. As DNA, the CDR3 is TGTGCCAGCAGTGAATCGGGGAGGGACTATGGCTACACCTTC. It yields the protein CASSESGRDYGYTF.

In this sample, this clone turned up once. The V and J genes are TRBV2 and TRBJ2-7, with 9 bases aligning to TRBD1. V shed 7 bases, J shed 0 bases, and the junction held 7 bases outside the gene matches. The CDR3 consists of 15 residues. Germline loops: CDR1 SNHLY, CDR2 FYNNEI. CDR3 sequence: CASNGGQGSSYEQYF. CDR3 DNA sequence: TGTGCCAGCAACGGGGGACAGGGAAGCTCCTACGAGCAGTACTTC.

The chain combines TRBV28 with TRBJ1-2; 10 positions agree with TRBD1. Looked up from germline, CDR1 is MDHEN and CDR2 is SYDVKM. The CDR3 extends over 14 amino acids. V lost 8 bases to trimming and J lost 3 bases; unmatched junction nucleotides: 6. The CDR3 here is CASGGTGVHYGYTF. CDR3 in DNA: TGTGCCAGCGGGGGGACAGGGGTTCACTATGGCTACACCTTC.

This clone was picked up one time. The chain is built from TRBV11-2 and TRBJ2-3, with TRBD1 matching over 9 bases. The V gene end was trimmed by 5 bases and the J gene end by 6 bases; junction bases not matched to a gene: 9. Per the germline V gene, CDR1 is SGHAT and CDR2 is FQNNGV. This CDR3 comprises 15 residues. CDR3 protein: CASSVDRGSADTQYF. For the CDR3, the DNA is TGTGCCAGCAGCGTCGACAGGGGGTCCGCGGATACGCAGTATTTT.

The gene calls are TRBV29-1 and TRBJ1-2; TRBD1 agrees at 9 bases. J gave up 8 bases and V 6 bases, and 7 bases lay outside the gene matches. The CDR3 is made up of 12 amino acids. Germline CDR1 SQVTM, CDR2 ANQGSEA. CDR3 sequence (DNA): TGCAGCGTGGGGGGACAGGGTGGCGGCTACACCTTC. This codes for CSVGGQGGGYTF.

The genes are TRBV14 and TRBJ2-1, with 9 bases identical to TRBD2. This CDR3 comprises 14 residues. CDR1 is SGHDN, CDR2 FVKESK, per germline. J gave up 14 bases and V 0 bases, and 8 bases lay outside the gene matches. This CDR3 reads CASSQDQVSGRKFF. In nucleotides, the CDR3 is TGTGCCAGCAGCCAAGATCAGGTCAGCGGGAGGAAGTTCTTC.

Only a few counts were recorded for this clone. This chain uses TRBV15 with TRBJ2-6; 8 bases agree with TRBD1. This CDR3 region has 15 residues. Trimming took 11 bases from V and 1 from J; bases not matched to a gene: 7. In germline, CDR1 is LNHNV, CDR2 YYDKDF (reference sequence). This CDR3 reads CASGTGLSGANVLTF. CDR3 sequence (DNA): TGTGCCTCTGGGACAGGTCTATCTGGGGCCAACGTCCTGACTTTC.

The genes are TRBV3-1 (or the pseudogene TRBV3-2) and TRBJ2-3, with 8 bases matching TRBD2. Trimming took 5 bases from V and 2 from J; bases not matched to a gene: 3. The CDR3 is 14 residues long. Germline V gives CDR1 LGHDT, CDR2 YNNKEL (reference sequence). CDR3 bases: TGTGCCAGCAGCAAACTAGCGGCCACAGATACGCAGTATTTT. Translating it yields CASSKLAATDTQYF.

The genes are TRBV10-3 and TRBJ2-7, with TRBD1 matching over 8 bases. Trimming cost V 10 bases and J 3 bases; bases outside gene matches: 11. Germline assignment: CDR1 ENHRY and CDR2 SYGVKD. This CDR3 contains 14 residues. This CDR3 is CASGRQGRNYEQYF. DNA for the CDR3: TGTGCCAGCGGTCGACAGGGGAGGAACTACGAGCAGTACTTC.